This TCR beta chain came from a study of cytomegalovirus exposure and HLA in healthy donors. In the PCR, 60 Vbeta and 13 Jbeta primers were used. Here immunoSEQ multiplex PCR was the method, and the copy in TCRdb shows in-frame clones only, minus some. Among about 190,000 clones, over 60% were seen once, and the ten largest hold 2.1%. Germline V CDR1 and CDR2: SNHLY, FYNNEI. The CDR3 is made up of 15 amino acids. V lost 7 bases and J lost 8; bases outside the gene matches: 13. The clonotype was recovered from a woman aged 25 to 45 in good health and CMV-seropositive. Source material: PBMCs. This chain joins TRBV2 and TRBJ2-3; 9 bases line up with TRBD2. CDR3 loop: CASTPRREGQGTQYF. DNA of the CDR3: TGTGCCAGCACCCCGAGGCGGGAGGGCCAAGGTACGCAGTATTTT.